One T cell receptor (beta chain) is described in this entry. These data belong to a study of blood T cell repertoires in COVID-19. This CDR3 region has 16 residues. Clones were read by immunoSEQ multiplex PCR, and TCRdb kept only the in-frame ones, dropping some. The sample has just over 650,000 clones, 75% to 90% seen once. Input material: peripheral blood. The chain links TRBV21-1 to TRBJ1-1. TRBV21-1 is a pseudogene. This TCR was recovered from a woman aged 18-35 years with acute or convalescent COVID-19. CDR3 region: CASSKVEEEGNTEAFF. Here the CDR3 DNA reads TGTGCCAGCAGCAAAGTGGAAGAGGAGGGGAACACTGAAGCTTTCTTT.